These 4 T cell receptor beta chains were all obtained from the same sample, sequenced in a study of T cell changes during pregnancy in multiple sclerosis. Assay used: immunoSEQ multiplex PCR; TCRdb lists only in-frame clones, some missing. The sample has tens of thousands of clones; about 90% are singletons. The specimen comprised CD4+ T cells from peripheral blood mononuclear cells, sampled after pregnancy. These receptors all stem from a female donor in good health, enrolled as a control in a pregnancy study.

This sequence joins TRBV9 and TRBJ1-4; D is ambiguous. Germline V gives CDR1 SGDLS, CDR2 YYNGEE. Trimming took off 4 bases at V and 0 bases at J, with 10 bases between the two ends. CDR3 length: 15 amino acids. The CDR3 sequence is CASSTTGTTNEKLFF. The CDR3 DNA reads as TGTGCCAGCAGCACCACCGGGACAACTAATGAAAAACTGTTTTTT.

This clone was seen once. The chain couples TRBV12-5 to TRBJ2-4, with a tentative D call TRBD1 (7 bases). The CDR3 is made up of 18 amino acids. V was clipped by 6 bases and J by 1 base, with 22 bases between them. The V gene's germline CDR1 is LGHNT and CDR2 FRNRAP. The CDR3 coding sequence is TGTGCTAGTGGAGCCCCGGGGGACAGTCAATGGGCCAAAAACATTCAGTACTTC. This encodes CASGAPGDSQWAKNIQYF.

V usage is TRBV4-3 and J usage is TRBJ1-5, with D maybe TRBD1 (6 bases). The CDR3 is 15 residues long. Trimming stripped 0 bases from V and 7 bases from J, with 13 bases between. CDR1 LGHNA and CDR2 YSLEER come from the germline V gene. The CDR3 region is CASSQDGGQGQPQHF. The CDR3, as DNA: TGCGCCAGCAGCCAAGACGGGGGGCAGGGGCAGCCCCAGCATTTT.

The chain combines TRBV20-1 with TRBJ1-2, with a weak D call TRBD1 (6 bases). The CDR3 is made up of 11 amino acids. Trimming took 6 bases from V and 8 from J, leaving 13 bases between them. Germline assignment: CDR1 DFQATT and CDR2 SNEGSKA (reference sequence). The CDR3 reads CSALGADGYTF. The DNA for the CDR3 is TGCAGTGCCTTGGGGGCAGACGGCTACACCTTC.